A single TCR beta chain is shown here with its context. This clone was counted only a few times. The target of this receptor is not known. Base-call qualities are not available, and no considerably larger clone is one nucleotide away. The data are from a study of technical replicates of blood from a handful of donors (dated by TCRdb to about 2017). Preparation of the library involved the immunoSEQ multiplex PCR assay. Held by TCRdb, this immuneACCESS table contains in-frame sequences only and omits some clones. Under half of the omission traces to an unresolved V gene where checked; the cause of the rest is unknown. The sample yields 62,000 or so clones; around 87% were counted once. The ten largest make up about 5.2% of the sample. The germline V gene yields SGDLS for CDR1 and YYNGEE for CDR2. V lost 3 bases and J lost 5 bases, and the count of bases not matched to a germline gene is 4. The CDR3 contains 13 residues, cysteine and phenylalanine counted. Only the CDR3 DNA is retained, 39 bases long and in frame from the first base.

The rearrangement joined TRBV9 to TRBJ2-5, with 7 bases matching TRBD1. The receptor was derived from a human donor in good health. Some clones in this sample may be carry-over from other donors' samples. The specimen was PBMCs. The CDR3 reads CASSGQGWETQYF. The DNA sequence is TGTGCCAGCAGCGGACAGGGTTGGGAGACCCAGTACTTC.